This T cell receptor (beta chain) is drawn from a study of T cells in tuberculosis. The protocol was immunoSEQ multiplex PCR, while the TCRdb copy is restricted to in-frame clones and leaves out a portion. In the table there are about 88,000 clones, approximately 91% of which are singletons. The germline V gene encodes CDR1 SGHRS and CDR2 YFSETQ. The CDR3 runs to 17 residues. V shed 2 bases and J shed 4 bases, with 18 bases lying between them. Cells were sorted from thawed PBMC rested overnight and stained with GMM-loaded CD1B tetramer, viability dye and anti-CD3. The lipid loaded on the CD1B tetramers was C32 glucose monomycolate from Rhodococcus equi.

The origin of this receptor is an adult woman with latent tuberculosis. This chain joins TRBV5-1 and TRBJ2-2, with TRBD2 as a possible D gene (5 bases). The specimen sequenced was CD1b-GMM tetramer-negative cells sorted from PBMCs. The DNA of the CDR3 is TGCGCCAGCAGCTTCGGCAGAACCCTAGGAGGCACCGGGGAGCTGTTTTTT. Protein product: CASSFGRTLGGTGELFF.